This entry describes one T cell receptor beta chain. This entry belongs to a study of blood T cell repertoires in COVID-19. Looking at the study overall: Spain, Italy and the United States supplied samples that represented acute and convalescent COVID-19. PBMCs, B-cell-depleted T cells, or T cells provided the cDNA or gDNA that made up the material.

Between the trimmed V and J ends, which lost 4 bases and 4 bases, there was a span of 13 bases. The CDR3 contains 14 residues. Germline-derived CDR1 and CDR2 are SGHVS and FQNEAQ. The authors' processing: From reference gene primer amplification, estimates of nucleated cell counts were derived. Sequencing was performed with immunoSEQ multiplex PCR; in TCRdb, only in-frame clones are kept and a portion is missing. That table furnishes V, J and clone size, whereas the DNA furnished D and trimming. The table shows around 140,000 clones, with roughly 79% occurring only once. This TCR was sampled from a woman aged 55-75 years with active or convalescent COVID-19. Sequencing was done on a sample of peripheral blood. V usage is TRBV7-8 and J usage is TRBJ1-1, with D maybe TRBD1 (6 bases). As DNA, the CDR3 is TGTGCCAGCAGCTCCCAGGGGCCAGGCACTGAAGCTTTCTTT. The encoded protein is CASSSQGPGTEAFF.